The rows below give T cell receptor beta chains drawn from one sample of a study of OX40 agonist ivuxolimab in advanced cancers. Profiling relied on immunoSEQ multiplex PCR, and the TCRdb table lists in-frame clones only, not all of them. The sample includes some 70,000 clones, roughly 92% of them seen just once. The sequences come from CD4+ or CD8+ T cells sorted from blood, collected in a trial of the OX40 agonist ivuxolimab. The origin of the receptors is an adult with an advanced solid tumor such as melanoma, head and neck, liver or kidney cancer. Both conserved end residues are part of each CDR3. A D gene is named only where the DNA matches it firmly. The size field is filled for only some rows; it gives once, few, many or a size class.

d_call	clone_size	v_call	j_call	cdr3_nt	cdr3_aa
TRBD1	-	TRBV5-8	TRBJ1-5	TGTGCCAGCAGCCCCAGGACAGGGCGGAATCAGCCCCAGCATTTT	CASSPRTGRNQPQHF
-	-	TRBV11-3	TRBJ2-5	TGTGCCAGCAGTCGCCCGGTGAGCGGTCAAGAGACCCAGTACTTC	CASSRPVSGQETQYF
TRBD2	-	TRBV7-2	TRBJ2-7	TGTGCCAGCAGCTTAGTCTCTAGCGGGATAGGCGAGCAGTACTTC	CASSLVSSGIGEQYF
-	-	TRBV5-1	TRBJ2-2	TGCGCCAGCAGCTTGGAAGGGAGTAGCGGGGAGCTGTTTTTT	CASSLEGSSGELFF
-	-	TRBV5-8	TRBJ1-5	TGTGCCAGCAGCTCTCCACCGACGTATAGCAATCAGCCCCAGCATTTT	CASSSPPTYSNQPQHF
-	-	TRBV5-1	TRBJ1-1	TGCGCCAGCAGCTTGAGTGCCCGGGACACTGAAGCTTTCTTT	CASSLSARDTEAFF
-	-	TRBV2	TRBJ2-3	TGTGCCAGTCGGATGATACAGGTCCGCACAGATACGCAGTATTTT	CASRMIQVRTDTQYF
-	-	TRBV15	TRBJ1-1	TGTGCCACCAGCACAACTGGGTCGGGGGGGAGGACTGAAGCTTTCTTT	CATSTTGSGGRTEAFF
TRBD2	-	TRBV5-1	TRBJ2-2	TGCGCCAGCAGCTTGGAGGCGGGGGAGAACACCGGGGAGCTGTTTTTT	CASSLEAGENTGELFF
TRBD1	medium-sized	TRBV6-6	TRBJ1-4	TGTGCCAGCAGTGACTCTACAGGGGAGGAAAAACTGTTTTTT	CASSDSTGEEKLFF
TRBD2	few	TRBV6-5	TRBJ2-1	TGTGCCAGCACCACCCCGGCGGGAGGATATGAGCAGTTCTTC	CASTTPAGGYEQFF
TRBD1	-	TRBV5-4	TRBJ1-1	TGTGCCAGCAGCCCCGGGGGGCAGACAGGGCAGCCTGAAGCTTTCTTT	CASSPGGQTGQPEAFF
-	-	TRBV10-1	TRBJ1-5	TGCGCCAGCAGTGGAGGGGGGAATTGGTCCCCATATAGCAATCGGCCCCAGCATTTT	CASSGGGNWSPYSNRPQHF
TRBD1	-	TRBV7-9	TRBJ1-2	TGTGCCAGCAGCTTCCCAGGGGGCGGCTACACCTTC	CASSFPGGGYTF
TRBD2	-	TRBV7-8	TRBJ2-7	TGTGCCAGCAGCTCACAGCGCGGGGGTTACGAGCAGTACTTC	CASSSQRGGYEQYF
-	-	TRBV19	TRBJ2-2	TGTGCCAGTAGTCCAGGGACAACCACCGGGGAGCTGTTTTTT	CASSPGTTTGELFF
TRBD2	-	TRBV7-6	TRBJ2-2	TGTGCCAGCAGCACTGATTTAGCGGGAGCGGGCGGGGAGCTGTTTTTT	CASSTDLAGAGGELFF
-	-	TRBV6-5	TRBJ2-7	TGTGCCAGCAGTTACCCCCCAAGTTACGAGCAGTACTTC	CASSYPPSYEQYF
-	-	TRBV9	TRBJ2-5	TGTGCCAGCAGCGCGCACGGGTACCAAGAGACTCAGTACTTC	CASSAHGYQETQYF
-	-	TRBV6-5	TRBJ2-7	TGTGCCAGCAGTGCCCTGACTGTCTACGAGCAGTACTTC	CASSALTVYEQYF
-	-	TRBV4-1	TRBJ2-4	TGCGCCAGCAGCCAAGTGGGGAACTTTGGACAGCCCTACTTC	CASSQVGNFGQPYF
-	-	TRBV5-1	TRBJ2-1	TGCGCCAGCAGCTCGTCTCGGGGGCAAGCCTACAATGAGCAGTTCTTC	CASSSSRGQAYNEQFF
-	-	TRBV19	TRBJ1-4	TGTGCCAGTAGGCCCCGACCTTACTCGGGTGAAAAACTGTTTTTT	CASRPRPYSGEKLFF
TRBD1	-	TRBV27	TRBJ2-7	TGTGCCAGCAGTTTTTCTCTTGGACAGGTGGCCGATCGGGAGCAGTACTTC	CASSFSLGQVADREQYF
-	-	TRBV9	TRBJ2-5	TGTGCCAGCTCAACTCCGTCGGGGGAGTTTCAAGAGACCCAGTACTTC	CASSTPSGEFQETQYF
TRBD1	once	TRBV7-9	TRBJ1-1	TGTGCCAGCAGCCCAGGGACAGGGGTGAACACTGAAGCTTTCTTT	CASSPGTGVNTEAFF
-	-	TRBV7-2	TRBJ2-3	TGTGCCAGCAGCTTAGACCTCGGCGGGGGCACAGATACGCAGTATTTT	CASSLDLGGGTDTQYF
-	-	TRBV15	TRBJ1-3	TGTGCCACCAGCAGAGGGTCCAGGGGAGGTTCGTCTGGAAACACCATATATTTT	CATSRGSRGGSSGNTIYF
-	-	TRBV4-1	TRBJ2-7	TGCGCCAGCAGCCAAGGGAGACAGGACGGCGAGCAGTACTTC	CASSQGRQDGEQYF
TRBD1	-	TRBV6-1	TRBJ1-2	TGTGCCAGCAGTGAAGACCCGGACAGGCCAGTAGATGGCTACACCTTC	CASSEDPDRPVDGYTF
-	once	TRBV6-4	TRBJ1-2	TGTGCCAGCAGGCAGGTCGGGGGAGAGAACTATGGCTACACCTTC	CASRQVGGENYGYTF
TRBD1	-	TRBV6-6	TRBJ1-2	TGTGCCAGCACCCTGGGACAGGGGGTCCGGGGCTACACCTTC	CASTLGQGVRGYTF
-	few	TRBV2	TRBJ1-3	TGTGCCAGCAGTGAAGTTACCGGAAACACCATATATTTT	CASSEVTGNTIYF
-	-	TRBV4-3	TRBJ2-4	TGCGCCAGCAGCCCCGAATCCGAGCCTGAAAACATTCAGTACTTC	CASSPESEPENIQYF
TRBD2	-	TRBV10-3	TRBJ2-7	TGTGCCACTTCAAGCGGGAGCTACGAGCAGTACTTC	CATSSGSYEQYF
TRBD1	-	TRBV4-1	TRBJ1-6	TGCGCCAGCAGCCAAGACGAAGGGGGCGGTTCACCCCTCCACTTT	CASSQDEGGGSPLHF
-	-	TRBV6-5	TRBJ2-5	TGTGCCAGCAGCCCCGCTGAAACCCAGTACTTC	CASSPAETQYF
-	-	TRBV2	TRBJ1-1	TGTGCCAGCAGTGAATACCGGGCAGGGATAACTGAAGCTTTCTTT	CASSEYRAGITEAFF
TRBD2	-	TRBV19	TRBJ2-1	TGTGCCAGTAGTATCTTCGGTAGCGGGATGGGTTCCTACAATGAGCAGTTCTTC	CASSIFGSGMGSYNEQFF
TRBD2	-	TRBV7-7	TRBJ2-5	TGTGCCAGCAGCCCCCAGCGGGGCCAAGAGACCCAGTACTTC	CASSPQRGQETQYF